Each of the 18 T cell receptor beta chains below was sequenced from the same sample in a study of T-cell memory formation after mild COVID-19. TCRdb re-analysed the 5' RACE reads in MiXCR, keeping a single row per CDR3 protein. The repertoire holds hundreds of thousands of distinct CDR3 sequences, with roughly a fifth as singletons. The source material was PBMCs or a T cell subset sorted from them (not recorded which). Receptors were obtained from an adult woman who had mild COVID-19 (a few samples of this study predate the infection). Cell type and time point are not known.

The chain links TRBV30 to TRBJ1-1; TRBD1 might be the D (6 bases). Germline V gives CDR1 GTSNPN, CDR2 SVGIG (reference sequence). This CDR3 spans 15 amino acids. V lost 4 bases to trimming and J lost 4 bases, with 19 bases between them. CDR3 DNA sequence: TGTGCCTGGAATCACGGTTACGAGGGGGGCACTGAAGCTTTCTTT. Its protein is CAWNHGYEGGTEAFF.

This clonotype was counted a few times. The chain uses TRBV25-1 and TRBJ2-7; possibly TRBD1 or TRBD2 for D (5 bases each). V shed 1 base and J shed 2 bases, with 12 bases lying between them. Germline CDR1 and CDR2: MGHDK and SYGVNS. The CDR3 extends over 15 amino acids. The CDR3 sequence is CASSEWGTEPYEQYF. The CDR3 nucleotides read TGTGCCAGCAGTGAATGGGGGACGGAGCCCTACGAGCAGTACTTC.

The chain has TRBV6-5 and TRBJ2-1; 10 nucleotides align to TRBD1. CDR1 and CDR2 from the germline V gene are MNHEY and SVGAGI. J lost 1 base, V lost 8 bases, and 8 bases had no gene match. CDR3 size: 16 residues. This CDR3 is CASVGQGKRSYNEQFF. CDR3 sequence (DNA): TGTGCCAGCGTGGGACAGGGGAAGAGATCCTACAATGAGCAGTTCTTC.

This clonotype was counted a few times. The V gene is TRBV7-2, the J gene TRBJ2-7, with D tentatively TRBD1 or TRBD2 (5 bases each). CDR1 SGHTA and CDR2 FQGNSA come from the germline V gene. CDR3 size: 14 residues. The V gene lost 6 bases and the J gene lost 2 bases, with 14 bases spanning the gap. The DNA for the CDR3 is TGTGCCAGCAGTCGACTGTGGGGGACCTACGAGCAGTACTTC. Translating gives CASSRLWGTYEQYF.

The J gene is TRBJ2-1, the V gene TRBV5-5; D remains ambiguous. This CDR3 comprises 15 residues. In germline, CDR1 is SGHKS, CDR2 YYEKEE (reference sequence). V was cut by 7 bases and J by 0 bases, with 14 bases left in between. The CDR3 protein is CASGPLESSYNEQFF. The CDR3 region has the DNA TGTGCCAGCGGACCTCTGGAAAGCTCCTACAATGAGCAGTTCTTC.

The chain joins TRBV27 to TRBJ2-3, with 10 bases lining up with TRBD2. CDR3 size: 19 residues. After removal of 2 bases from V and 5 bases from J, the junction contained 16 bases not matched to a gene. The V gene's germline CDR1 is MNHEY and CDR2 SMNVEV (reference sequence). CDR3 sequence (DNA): TGTGCCAGCAGTTTAAGAGGGGGCGGTAGCGGGAGGATTGTAGATACGCAGTATTTT. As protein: CASSLRGGGSGRIVDTQYF.

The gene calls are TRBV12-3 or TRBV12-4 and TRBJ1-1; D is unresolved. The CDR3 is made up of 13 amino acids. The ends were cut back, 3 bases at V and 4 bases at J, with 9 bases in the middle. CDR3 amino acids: CASSLETVTEAFF. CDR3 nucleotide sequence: TGTGCCAGCAGTTTGGAGACTGTCACTGAAGCTTTCTTT.

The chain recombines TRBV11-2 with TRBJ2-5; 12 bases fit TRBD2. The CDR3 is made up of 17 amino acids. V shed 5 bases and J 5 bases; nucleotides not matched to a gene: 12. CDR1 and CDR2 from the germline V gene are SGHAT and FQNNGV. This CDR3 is CASSDTRRTSGTETQYF. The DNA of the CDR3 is TGTGCCAGCAGCGATACTCGTCGGACTAGCGGGACGGAGACCCAGTACTTC.

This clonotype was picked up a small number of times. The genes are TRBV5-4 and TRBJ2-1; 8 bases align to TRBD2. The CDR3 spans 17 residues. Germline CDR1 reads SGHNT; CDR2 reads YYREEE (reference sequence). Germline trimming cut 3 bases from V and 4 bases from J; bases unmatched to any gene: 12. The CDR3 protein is CASSSSPTGGRYNEQFF. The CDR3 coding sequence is TGTGCCAGCAGCTCCTCCCCAACGGGGGGGCGATACAATGAGCAGTTCTTC.

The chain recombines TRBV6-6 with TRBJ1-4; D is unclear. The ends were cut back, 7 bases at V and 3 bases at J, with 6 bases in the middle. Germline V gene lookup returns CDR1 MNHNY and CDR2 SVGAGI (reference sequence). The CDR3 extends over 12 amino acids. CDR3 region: CASKQSNEKLFF. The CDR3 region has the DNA TGTGCCAGCAAGCAGTCTAATGAAAAACTGTTTTTT.

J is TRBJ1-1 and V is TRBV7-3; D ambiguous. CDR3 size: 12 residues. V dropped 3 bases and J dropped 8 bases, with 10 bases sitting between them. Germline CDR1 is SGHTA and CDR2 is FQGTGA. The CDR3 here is CASSFTEGEAFF. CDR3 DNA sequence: TGTGCCAGCAGCTTCACGGAAGGGGAAGCTTTCTTT.

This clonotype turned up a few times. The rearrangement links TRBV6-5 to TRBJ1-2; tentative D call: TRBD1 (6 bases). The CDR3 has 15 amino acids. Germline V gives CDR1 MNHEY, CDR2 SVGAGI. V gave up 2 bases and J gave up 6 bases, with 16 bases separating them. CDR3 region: CASSYATTGVDGYTF. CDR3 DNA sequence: TGTGCCAGCAGTTACGCCACGACAGGCGTGGATGGCTACACCTTC.

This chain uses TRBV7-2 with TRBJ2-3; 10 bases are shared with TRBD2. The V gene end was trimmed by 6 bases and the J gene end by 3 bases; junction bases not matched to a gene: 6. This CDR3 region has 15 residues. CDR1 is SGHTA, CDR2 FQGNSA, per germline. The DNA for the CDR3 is TGTGCCAGCAGACCAGCGGGGGGGCCGACAGATACGCAGTATTTT. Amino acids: CASRPAGGPTDTQYF.

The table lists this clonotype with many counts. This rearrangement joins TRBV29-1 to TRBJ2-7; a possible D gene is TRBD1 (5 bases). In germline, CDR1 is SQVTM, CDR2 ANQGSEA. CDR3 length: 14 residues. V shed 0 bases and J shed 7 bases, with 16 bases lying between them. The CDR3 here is CSVEDRDSPREQYF. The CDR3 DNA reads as TGCAGCGTTGAAGACCGCGACAGCCCTAGAGAGCAGTACTTC.

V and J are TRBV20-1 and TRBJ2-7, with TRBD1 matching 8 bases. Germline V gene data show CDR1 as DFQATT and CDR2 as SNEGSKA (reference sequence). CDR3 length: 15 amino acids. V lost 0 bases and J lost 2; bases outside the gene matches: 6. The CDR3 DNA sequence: TGCAGTGCTAGAGATCCGGGACAGGCGACCTACGAGCAGTACTTC. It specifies CSARDPGQATYEQYF.

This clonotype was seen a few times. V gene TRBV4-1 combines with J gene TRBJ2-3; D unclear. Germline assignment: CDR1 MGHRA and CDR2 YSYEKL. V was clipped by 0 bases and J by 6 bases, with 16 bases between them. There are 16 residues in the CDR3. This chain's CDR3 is CASSQDLGQAWDTQYF. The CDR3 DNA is TGCGCCAGCAGCCAAGATCTTGGGCAGGCATGGGATACGCAGTATTTT.

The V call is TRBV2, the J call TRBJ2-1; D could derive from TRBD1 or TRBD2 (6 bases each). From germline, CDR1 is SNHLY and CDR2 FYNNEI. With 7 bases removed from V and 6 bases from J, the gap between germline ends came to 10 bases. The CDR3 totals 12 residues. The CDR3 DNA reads TGTGCCAGCATCTGGGGGGCCAATGAGCAGTTCTTC. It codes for CASIWGANEQFF.

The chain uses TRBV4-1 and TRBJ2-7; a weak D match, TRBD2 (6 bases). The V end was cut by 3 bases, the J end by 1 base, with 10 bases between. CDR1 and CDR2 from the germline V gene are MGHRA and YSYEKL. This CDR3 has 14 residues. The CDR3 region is CASSQFLASYEQYF. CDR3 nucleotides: TGCGCCAGCAGCCAGTTCCTAGCGTCCTACGAGCAGTACTTC.